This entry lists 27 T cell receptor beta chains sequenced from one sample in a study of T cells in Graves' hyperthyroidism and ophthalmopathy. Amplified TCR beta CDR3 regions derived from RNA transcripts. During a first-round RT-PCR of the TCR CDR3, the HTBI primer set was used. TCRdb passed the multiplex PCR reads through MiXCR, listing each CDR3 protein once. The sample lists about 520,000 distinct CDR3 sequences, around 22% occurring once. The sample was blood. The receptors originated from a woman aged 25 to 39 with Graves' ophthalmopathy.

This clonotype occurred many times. The CDR3 DNA is TGTGCCAGCAGCTCACCCCGGCGGGCGCGGGACGAGCAGTACTTC. It specifies CASSSPRRARDEQYF. The chain recombines TRBV28 with TRBJ2-7; D possibly corresponds to TRBD2 (5 bases). The germline V and J ends were trimmed by 6 bases and 5 bases, with 20 bases remaining between them. CDR3 length: 15 amino acids. Germline V gene lookup returns CDR1 MDHEN and CDR2 SYDVKM.

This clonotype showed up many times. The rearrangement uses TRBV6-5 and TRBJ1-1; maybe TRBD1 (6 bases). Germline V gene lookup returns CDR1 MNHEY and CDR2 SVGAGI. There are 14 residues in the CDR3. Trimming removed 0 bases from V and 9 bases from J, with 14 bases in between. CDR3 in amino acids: CASSYSQGAGKAFF. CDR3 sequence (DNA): TGTGCCAGCAGTTACTCACAGGGAGCGGGTAAAGCTTTCTTT.

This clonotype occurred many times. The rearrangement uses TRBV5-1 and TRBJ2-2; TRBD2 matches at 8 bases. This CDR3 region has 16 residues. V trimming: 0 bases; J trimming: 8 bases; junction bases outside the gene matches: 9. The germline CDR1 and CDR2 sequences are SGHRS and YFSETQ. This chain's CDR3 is CASSLASGLGGGELFF. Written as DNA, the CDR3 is TGCGCCAGCAGCTTGGCCTCGGGACTAGGAGGTGGGGAGCTGTTTTTT.

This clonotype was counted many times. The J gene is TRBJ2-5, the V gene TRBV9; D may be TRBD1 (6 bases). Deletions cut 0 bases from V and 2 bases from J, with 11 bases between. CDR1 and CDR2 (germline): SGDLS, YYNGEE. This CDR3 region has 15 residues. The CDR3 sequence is CASSVDGQGQETQYF. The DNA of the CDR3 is TGTGCCAGCAGCGTAGATGGGCAGGGGCAAGAGACCCAGTACTTC.

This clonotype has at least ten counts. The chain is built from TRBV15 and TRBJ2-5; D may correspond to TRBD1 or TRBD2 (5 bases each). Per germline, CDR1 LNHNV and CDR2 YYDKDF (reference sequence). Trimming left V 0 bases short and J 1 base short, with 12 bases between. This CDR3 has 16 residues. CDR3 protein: CATSRDEAGSQETQYF. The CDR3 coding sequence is TGTGCCACCAGCAGAGATGAGGCAGGGAGCCAAGAGACCCAGTACTTC.

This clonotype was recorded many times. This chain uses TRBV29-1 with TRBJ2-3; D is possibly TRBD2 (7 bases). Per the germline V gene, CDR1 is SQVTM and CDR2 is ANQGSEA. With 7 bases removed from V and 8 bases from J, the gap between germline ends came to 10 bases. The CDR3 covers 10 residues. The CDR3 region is CSGEGGTQYF. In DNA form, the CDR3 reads TGCAGCGGGGAGGGGGGTACGCAGTATTTT.

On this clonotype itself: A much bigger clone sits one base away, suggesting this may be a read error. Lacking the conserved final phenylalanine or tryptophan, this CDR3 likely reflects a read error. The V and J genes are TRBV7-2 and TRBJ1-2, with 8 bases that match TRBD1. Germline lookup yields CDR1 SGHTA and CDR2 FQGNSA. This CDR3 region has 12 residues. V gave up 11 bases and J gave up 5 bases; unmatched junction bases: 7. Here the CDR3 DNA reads TGTGCCGGACTAGACAGGGGATATGGCTACACCGTC. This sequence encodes CAGLDRGYGYTV.

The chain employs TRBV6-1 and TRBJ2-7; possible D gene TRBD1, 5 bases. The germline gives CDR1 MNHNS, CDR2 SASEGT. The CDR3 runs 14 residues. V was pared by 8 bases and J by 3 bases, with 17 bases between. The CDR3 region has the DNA TGTGCCAGCGGGGCCAGCCTACCGCACTACGAGCAGTACTTC. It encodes CASGASLPHYEQYF.

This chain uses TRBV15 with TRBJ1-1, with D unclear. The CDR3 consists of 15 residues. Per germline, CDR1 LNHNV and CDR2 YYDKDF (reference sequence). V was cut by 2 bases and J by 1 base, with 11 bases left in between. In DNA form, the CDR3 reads TGTGCCACCAGCAGATTGTTGACGGAGAACACTGAAGCTTTCTTT. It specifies CATSRLLTENTEAFF.

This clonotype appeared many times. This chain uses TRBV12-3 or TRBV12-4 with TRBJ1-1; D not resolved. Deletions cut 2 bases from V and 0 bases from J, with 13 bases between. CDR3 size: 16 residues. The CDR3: CASSLYPFSMNTEAFF. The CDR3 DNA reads TGTGCCAGCAGTTTATATCCCTTCAGTATGAACACTGAAGCTTTCTTT.

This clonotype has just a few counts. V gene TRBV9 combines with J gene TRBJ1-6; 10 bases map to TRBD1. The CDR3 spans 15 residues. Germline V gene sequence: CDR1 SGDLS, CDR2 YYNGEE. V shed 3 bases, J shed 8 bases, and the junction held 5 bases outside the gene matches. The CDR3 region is CASSATGTGDSPLHF. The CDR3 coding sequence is TGTGCCAGCAGCGCCACCGGGACAGGGGATTCACCCCTCCACTTT.

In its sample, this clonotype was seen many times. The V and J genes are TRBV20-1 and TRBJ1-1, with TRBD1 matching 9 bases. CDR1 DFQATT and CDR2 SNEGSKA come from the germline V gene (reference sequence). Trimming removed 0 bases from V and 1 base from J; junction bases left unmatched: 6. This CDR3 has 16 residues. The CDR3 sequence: CSAREAGQGGNTEAFF. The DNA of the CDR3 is TGCAGTGCTAGAGAGGCGGGACAGGGAGGGAACACTGAAGCTTTCTTT.

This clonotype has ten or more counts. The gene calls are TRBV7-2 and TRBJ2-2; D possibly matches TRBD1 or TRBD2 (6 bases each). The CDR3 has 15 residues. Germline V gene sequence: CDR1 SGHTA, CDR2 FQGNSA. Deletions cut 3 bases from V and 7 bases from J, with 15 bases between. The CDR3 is CASSLPGAPHGELFF. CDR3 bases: TGTGCCAGCAGCTTGCCGGGGGCGCCCCACGGGGAGCTGTTTTTT.

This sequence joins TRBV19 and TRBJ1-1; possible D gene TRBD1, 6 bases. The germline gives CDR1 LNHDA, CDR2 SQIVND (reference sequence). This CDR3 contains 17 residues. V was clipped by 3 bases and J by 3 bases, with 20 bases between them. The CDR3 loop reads CASSIVGMGALDTEAFF. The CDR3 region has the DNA TGTGCCAGTAGTATCGTGGGTATGGGGGCGTTGGACACTGAAGCTTTCTTT.

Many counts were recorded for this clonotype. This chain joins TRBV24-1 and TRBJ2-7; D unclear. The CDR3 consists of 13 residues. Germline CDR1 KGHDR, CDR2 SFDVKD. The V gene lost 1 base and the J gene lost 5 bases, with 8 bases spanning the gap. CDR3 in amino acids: CATSDFRHHEQYF. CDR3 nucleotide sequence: TGTGCCACCAGTGATTTTCGACACCACGAGCAGTACTTC.

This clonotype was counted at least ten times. The CDR3 protein is CARQGDGYTF. Here the CDR3 DNA reads TGTGCCAGGCAGGGAGATGGCTACACCTTC. The J gene is TRBJ1-2, the V gene TRBV28; perhaps TRBD1 as D (5 bases). Germline V gene sequence: CDR1 MDHEN, CDR2 SYDVKM. V was trimmed by 9 bases and J by 6 bases, leaving 8 bases between them. CDR3 size: 10 residues.

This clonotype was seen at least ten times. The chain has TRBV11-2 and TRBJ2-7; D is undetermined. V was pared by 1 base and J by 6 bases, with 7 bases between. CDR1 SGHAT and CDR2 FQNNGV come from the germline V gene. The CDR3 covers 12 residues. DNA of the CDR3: TGTGCCAGCAGCTTAGGGTGGGGCGAGCAGTACTTC. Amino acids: CASSLGWGEQYF. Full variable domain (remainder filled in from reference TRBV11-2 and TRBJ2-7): EAGVAQSPRYKIIEKRQSVAFWCNPISGHATLYWYQQILGQGPKLLIQFQNNGVVDDSQLPKDRFSAERLKGVDSTLKIQPAKLEDSAVYLCASSLGWGEQYFGPGTRLTVT.

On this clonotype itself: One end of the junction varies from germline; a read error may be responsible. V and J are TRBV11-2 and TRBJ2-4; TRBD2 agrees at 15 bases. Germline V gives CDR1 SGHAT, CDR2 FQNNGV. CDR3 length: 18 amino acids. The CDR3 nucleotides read TGTGCCAGCAGCTTAGGAGGGACTAGCGGGGGGCGTGGAAACATTAAGTACTTC. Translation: CASSLGGTSGGRGNIKYF.

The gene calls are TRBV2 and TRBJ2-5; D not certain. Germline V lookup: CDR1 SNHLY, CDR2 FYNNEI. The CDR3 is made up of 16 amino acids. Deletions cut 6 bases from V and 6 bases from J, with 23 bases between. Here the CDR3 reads CASSETTGLHPKTQYF. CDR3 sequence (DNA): TGTGCCAGCAGCGAAACGACCGGGCTCCATCCGAAGACCCAGTACTTC.

CDR3 nucleotides: TGTGCCAGCAGCGTAGGGCACTGGACAGGGGGCACTACCGGGGAGCTGTTTTTT. Residues: CASSVGHWTGGTTGELFF. V usage is TRBV9 and J usage is TRBJ2-2; 11 bases agree with TRBD1. Germline V lookup: CDR1 SGDLS, CDR2 YYNGEE. Trimming took 0 bases from V and 5 from J; bases not matched to a gene: 9. CDR3 length: 18 residues. The full variable domain, in which reference TRBV9 and TRBJ2-2 provide the parts outside the CDR3, is DSGVTQTPKHLITATGQRVTLRCSPRSGDLSVYWYQQSLDQGLQFLIQYYNGEERAKGNILERFSAQQFPDLHSELNLSSLELGDSALYFCASSVGHWTGGTTGELFFGEGSRLTVL.

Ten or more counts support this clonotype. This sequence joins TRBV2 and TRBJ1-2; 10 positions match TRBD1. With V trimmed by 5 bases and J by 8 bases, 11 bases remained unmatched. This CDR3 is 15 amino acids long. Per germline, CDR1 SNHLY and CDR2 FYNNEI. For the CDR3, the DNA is TGTGCCAGCAGTCCTACGGGACAGGGGATTAGGGGCTACACCTTC. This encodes CASSPTGQGIRGYTF.

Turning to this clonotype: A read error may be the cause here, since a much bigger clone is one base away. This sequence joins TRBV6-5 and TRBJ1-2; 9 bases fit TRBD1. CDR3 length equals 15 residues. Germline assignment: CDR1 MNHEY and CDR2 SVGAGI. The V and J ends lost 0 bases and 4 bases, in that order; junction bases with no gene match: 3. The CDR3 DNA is TGTGCCAGCAGTTACTCGGGACAGGGTCTCTATGGCTACACCTTC. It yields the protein CASSYSGQGLYGYTF.

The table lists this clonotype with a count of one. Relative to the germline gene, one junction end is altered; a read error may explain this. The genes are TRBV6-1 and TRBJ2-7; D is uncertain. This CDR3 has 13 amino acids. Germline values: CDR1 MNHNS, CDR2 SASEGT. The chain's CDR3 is CASSLGRTYEQCF. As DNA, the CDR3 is TGTGCCAGCAGCCTCGGACGGACCTACGAGCAGTGCTTC.

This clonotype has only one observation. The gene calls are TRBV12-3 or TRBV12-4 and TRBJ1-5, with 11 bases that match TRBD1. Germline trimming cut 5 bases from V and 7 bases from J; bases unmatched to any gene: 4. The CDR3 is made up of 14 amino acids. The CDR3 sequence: CASSARTGGQPQHF. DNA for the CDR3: TGTGCCAGCAGTGCCCGGACAGGGGGCCAGCCCCAGCATTTT.

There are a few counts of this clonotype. As DNA, the CDR3 is TGCGCCAGCAGCCGCCGAAAGGACCTTGACTATGGCTACACCTTC. It is translated as CASSRRKDLDYGYTF. The gene calls are TRBV4-3 and TRBJ1-2, with D uncertain. The CDR3 has 15 amino acids. Trimming took 4 bases from V and 3 from J, leaving 15 bases between them. Germline CDR1 and CDR2: LGHNA and YSLEER.

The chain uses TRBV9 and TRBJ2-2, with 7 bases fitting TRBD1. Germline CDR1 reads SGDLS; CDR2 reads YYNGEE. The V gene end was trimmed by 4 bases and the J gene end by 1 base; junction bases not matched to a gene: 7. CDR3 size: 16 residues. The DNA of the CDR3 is TGTGCCAGCAGCTTTAGGGACAGACAGAACACCGGGGAGCTGTTTTTT. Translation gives CASSFRDRQNTGELFF.

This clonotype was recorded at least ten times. CDR3 protein: CASSQDYVSSGNTIYF. The CDR3 DNA follows: TGCGCCAGCAGCCAAGATTACGTGAGCTCTGGAAACACCATATATTTT. The chain uses TRBV4-3 and TRBJ1-3, with D unclear. Trimming removed 0 bases at V and 0 bases at J, with 9 bases between. This CDR3 has 16 amino acids. Germline lookup yields CDR1 LGHNA and CDR2 YSLEER.